Sequencing of this TCR beta chain was carried out in a study of blood T cell repertoires in COVID-19. Study summary: Acute and convalescent COVID-19 specimens originated in the United States, Italy and Spain. PBMCs, B-cell-depleted T cells, or T cells were the source of the cDNA or gDNA that made up the material.

The sample holds one count of this clone. Cohorts were determined from participant-reported clinical history. This CDR3 comprises 14 residues. V was shortened by 3 bases and J by 3 bases, with 6 bases between the two germline ends. The germline V gene encodes CDR1 SNHLY and CDR2 FYNNEI. Methods used by the authors: Estimation of nucleated cell counts was performed using reference gene primer amplification. Assay: immunoSEQ multiplex PCR; the TCRdb copy retains only in-frame clones and omits some. The D gene and trimming were derived from the DNA, and the V and J assignments and clone size from that table. This sample has roughly 400,000 clones; over 75% occur once, and the top ten carry more than 2%.

Specimen: PBMCs or T cells enriched from blood (not recorded which). This receptor was obtained from a woman aged 40 to 50 with acute COVID-19. The chain recombines TRBV2 with TRBJ1-6; D unclear. CDR3 amino acids: CASSDGHYNSPLHF. CDR3 DNA sequence: TGTGCCAGCAGTGATGGGCACTATAATTCACCCCTCCACTTT.